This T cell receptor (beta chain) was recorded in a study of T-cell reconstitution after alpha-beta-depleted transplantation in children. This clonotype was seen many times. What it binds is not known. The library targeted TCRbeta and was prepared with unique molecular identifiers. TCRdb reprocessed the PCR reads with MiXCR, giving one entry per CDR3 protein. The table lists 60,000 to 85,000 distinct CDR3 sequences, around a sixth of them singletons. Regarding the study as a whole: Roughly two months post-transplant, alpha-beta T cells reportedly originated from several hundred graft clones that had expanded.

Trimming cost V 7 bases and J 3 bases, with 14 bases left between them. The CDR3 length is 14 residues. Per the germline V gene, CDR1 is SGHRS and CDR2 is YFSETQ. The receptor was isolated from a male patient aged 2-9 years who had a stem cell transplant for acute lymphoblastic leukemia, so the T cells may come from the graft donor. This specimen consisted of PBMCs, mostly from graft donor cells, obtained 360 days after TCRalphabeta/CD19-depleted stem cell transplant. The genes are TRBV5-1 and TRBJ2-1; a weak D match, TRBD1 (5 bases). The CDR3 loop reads CASQQDFYYNEQFF. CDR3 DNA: TGCGCCAGCCAACAGGATTTCTACTACAATGAGCAGTTCTTC.